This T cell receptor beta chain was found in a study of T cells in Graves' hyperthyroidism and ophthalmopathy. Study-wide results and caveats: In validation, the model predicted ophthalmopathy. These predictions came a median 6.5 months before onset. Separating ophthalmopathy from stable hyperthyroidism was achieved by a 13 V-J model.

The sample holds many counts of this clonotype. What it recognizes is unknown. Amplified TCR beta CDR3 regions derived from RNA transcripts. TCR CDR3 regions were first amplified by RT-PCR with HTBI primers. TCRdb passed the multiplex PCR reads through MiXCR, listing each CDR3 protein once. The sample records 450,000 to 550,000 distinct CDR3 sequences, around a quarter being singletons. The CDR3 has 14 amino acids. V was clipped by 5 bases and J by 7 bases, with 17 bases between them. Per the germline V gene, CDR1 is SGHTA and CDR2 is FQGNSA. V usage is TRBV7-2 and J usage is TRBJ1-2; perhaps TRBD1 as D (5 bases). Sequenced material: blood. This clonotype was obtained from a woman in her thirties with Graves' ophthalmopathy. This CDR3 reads CASSAGLRGSGYTF. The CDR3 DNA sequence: TGTGCCAGCAGCGCAGGACTGAGGGGATCTGGCTACACCTTC.